Sequencing of this TCR beta chain was carried out in a study of shared clonotypes between healthy human individuals. Study-level information: The study used three CD4 naive, three CD4 memory, two CD8 naive and one CD8 memory plate per donor. Study-level results: Clonotype sharing across donors was expected to vary with sequencing depth. Rarefaction curves obtained for sorted subsets showed sequencing incomplete despite large depth.

CDR3 length: 17 residues. V lost 2 bases to trimming and J lost 3 bases; unmatched junction nucleotides: 6. The germline V gene has CDR1 MGHRA and CDR2 YSYEKL. CD4+ cells yielded CD45RA+ naive and CD45RA-negative memory subsets. As to this clone: Its cognate antigen is unknown.

TCRdb's copy holds only in-frame clones and misses some; the assay was immunoSEQ multiplex PCR. The sample records hundreds of thousands of clones, under 80% being singletons. The TCR sequence derives from a woman in her 30s in good health. The J gene is TRBJ1-4, the V gene TRBV4-1, with 10 bases that match TRBD1. Sequenced material: memory CD4+ T cells sorted from blood. Subset denoted: CD45RA-negative fraction. The CDR3 protein is CASSQWDRGSANEKLFF. The CDR3, as DNA: TGCGCCAGCAGCCAATGGGACAGGGGATCAGCTAATGAAAAACTGTTTTTT.